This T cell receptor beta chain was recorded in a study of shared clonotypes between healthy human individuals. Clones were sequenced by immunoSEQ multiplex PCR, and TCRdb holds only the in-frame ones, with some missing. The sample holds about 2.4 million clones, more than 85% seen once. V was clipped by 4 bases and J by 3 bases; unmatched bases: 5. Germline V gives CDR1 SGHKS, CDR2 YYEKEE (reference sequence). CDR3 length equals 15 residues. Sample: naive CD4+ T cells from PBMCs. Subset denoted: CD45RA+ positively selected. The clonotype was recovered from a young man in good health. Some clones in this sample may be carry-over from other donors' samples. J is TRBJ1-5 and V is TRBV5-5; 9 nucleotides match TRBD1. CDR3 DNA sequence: TGTGCCAGCAGCGGTACAGGGGGCGTCAATCAGCCCCAGCATTTT. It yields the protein CASSGTGGVNQPQHF.